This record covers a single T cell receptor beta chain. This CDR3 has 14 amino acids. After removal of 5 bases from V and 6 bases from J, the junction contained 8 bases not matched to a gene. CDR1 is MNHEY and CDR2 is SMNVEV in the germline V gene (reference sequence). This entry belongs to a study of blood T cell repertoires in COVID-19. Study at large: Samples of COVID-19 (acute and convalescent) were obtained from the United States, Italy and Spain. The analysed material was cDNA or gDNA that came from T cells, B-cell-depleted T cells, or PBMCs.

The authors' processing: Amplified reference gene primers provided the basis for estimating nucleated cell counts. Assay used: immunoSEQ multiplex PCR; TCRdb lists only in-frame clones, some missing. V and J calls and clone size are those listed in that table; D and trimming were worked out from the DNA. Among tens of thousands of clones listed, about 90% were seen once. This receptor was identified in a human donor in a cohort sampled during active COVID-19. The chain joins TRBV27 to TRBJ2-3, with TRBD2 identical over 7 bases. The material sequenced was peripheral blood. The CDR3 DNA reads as TGTGCCAGCAGTCCCTATCAACTAGCGGATACGCAGTATTTT. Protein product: CASSPYQLADTQYF.